This T cell receptor (beta chain) was sequenced in a study of blood T cell repertoires in COVID-19. Some clones are missing from TCRdb's copy, which holds only in-frame ones; the method was immunoSEQ multiplex PCR. The repertoire has 280,000 or so clones, around 82% of them found once; the top ten carry 9.4%. Trimming cost V 9 bases and J 8 bases; bases outside gene matches: 5. This CDR3 has 12 amino acids. CDR1 and CDR2 from the germline V gene are MDHEN and SYDVKM. The rearrangement links TRBV28 to TRBJ1-4, with 8 bases aligning to TRBD1. This TCR was sampled from a woman aged 45-60 years who had recovered from COVID-19. Sequenced material: peripheral blood. This CDR3 is CASHRGREKLFF. The CDR3 DNA reads as TGTGCCAGTCACAGGGGGAGGGAAAAACTGTTTTTT. Full variable domain (missing parts from reference TRBV28 and TRBJ1-4): DVKVTQSSRYLVKRTGEKVFLECVQDMDHENMFWYRQDPGLGLRLIYFSYDVKMKEKGDIPEGYSVSREKKERFSLILESASTNQTSMYLCASHRGREKLFFGSGTQLSVL.